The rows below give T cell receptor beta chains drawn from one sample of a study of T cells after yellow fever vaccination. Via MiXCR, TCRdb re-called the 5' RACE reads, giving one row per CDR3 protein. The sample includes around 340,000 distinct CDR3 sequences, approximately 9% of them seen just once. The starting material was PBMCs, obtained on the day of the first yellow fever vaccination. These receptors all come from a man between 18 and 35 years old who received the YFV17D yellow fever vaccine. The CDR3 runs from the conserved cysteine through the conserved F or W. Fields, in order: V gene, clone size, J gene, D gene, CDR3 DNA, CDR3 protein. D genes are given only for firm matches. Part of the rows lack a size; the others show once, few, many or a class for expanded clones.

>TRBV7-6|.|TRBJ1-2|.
TGTGCCAGCAGCTTAGGGCCGCTGGGAACTAACTATGGCTACACCTTC
CASSLGPLGTNYGYTF
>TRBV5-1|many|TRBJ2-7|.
TGCGCCAGCAGCTTGGGATGGGCGTCTGGGGGGAAGGACGAGCAGTACTTC
CASSLGWASGGKDEQYF
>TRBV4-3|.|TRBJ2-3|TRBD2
TGCGCCAGCAGCCCAGCGGGGTACTCTAGCACAGATACGCAGTATTTT
CASSPAGYSSTDTQYF
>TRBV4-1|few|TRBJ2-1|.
TGCGCCAGCAGCCAAAGAACGGGGTACAATGAGCAGTTCTTC
CASSQRTGYNEQFF
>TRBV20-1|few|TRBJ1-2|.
TGCAGTGCTAGACGCGGGGGTGTAAACTATGGCTACACCTTC
CSARRGGVNYGYTF
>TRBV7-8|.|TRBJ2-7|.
TGTGCCAGCAGCTTAGTCAGGGCCCACGAGCAGTACTTC
CASSLVRAHEQYF
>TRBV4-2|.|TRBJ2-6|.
TGTGCCAGCAGCCGAGCCTTGAGGGGGGCCAACGTCCTGACTTTC
CASSRALRGANVLTF
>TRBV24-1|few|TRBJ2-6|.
TGTGCCACCAGTCACTACAGCTCTGGGGCCAACGTCCTGACTTTC
CATSHYSSGANVLTF
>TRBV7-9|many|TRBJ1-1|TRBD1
TGTGCCAGCAGCTGGACAGGGGACACTGAAGCTTTCTTT
CASSWTGDTEAFF
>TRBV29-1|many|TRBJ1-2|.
TGCAGCGTTGAGGGGCACGAGGGGGAGGCTAACTATGGCTACACCTTC
CSVEGHEGEANYGYTF
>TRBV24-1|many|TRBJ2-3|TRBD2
TGTGCCACCAGTGGGACTAGCGGTTCAGATACGCAGTATTTT
CATSGTSGSDTQYF
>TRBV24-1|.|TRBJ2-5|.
TGTGCCACCAGTGTGTGGGGCCAAGAGACCCAGTACTTC
CATSVWGQETQYF
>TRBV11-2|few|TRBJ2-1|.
TGTGCCAGCAGCCCCCCGCGTCTAACAGGGTACAATGAGCAGTTCTTC
CASSPPRLTGYNEQFF
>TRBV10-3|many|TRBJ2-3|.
TGTGCCATCAGTGAGTCGGATACGCAGTATTTT
CAISESDTQYF
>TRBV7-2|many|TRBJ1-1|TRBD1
TGTGCCAGCAGCTCGTTGGGACAGACCGCGAACACTGAAGCTTTCTTT
CASSSLGQTANTEAFF
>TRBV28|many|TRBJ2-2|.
TGTGCCAGCAGCCCCAGCGCGAACACCGGGGAGCTGTTTTTT
CASSPSANTGELFF
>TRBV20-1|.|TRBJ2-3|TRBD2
TGCAGTGCTAGAGTAGCGGGGGGACGCACAGATACGCAGTATTTT
CSARVAGGRTDTQYF
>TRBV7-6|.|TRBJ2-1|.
TGTGCCAGCAGCTTAAATAGGCCGGTCGGCGATGAGCAGTTCTTC
CASSLNRPVGDEQFF
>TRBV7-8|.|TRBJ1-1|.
TGTGCCAGCAGCTTTGGGGTGGTGGGCACTGAAGCTTTCTTT
CASSFGVVGTEAFF
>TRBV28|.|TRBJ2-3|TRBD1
TGTGCCAGCAGTACCCTCGGTCTGAGACCGAAAGACAGGGGCACAGATACGCAGTATTTT
CASSTLGLRPKDRGTDTQYF
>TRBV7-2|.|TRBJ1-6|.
TGTGCCAGCAGCACCCACAGGTCCCCCCTCCACTTT
CASSTHRSPLHF
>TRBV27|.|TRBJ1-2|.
TGTGCCAGCAGTTTATCCGAAAACTATGGCTACACCTTC
CASSLSENYGYTF
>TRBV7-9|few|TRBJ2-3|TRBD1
TGTGCCAGCAGCCCTAGGGGGCCAGATACGCAGTATTTT
CASSPRGPDTQYF
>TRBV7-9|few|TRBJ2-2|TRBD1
TGTGCCTTAGACCGGGACAGGCGCCGGGAGCTGTTTTTT
CALDRDRRRELFF
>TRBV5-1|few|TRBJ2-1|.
TGCGCCAGCAGCTTGATTCCGGGGGACAATGAGCAGTTCTTC
CASSLIPGDNEQFF
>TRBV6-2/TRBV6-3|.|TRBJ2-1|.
TGTGCCAGCAGTTACGAGAGCAATGAGCAGTTCTTC
CASSYESNEQFF
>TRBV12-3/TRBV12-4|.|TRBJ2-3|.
TGTGCCAGCACCCGCAGGCTTAGTACAGATACGCAGTATTTT
CASTRRLSTDTQYF
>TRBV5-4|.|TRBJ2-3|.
TGTGCCAGCAGCTTGGCCTTCTCTCAGGCAGATACGCAGTATTTT
CASSLAFSQADTQYF
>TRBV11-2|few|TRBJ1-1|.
TGTGCCAGCAGCCAAGGAGGAAGGGGAATTACTGAAGCTTTCTTT
CASSQGGRGITEAFF
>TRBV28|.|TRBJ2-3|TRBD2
TGTGCCAGCAGACATAGAGCGGGGGGGGCCCTTATCGGGCAGTATTTT
CASRHRAGGALIGQYF
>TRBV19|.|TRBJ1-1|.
TGTGCCAGTAGTATGTCGGCCATCGGGGTCACTGAAGCTTTCTTT
CASSMSAIGVTEAFF
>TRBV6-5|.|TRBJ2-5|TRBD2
TGTGCCAGCAGTTCCCACTGGCGGGGGTTACCTCAAGAGACCCAGTACTTC
CASSSHWRGLPQETQYF
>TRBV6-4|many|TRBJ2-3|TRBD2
TGTGCCAGCAGTGACTCTAGCGGGGGGGCCACAGATACGCAGTATTTT
CASSDSSGGATDTQYF
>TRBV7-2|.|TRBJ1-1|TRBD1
TGTGCCAGCAGCCCCAGACAGGGGCACACTGAAGCTTTCTTT
CASSPRQGHTEAFF
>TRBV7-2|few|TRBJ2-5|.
TGTGCCAGCAGCCCTCCAGGGAACCAAGAGACCCAGTACTTC
CASSPPGNQETQYF
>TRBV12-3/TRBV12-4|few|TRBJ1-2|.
TGTGCCAGCAGTTTCGAGGCACAGGATTATGGCTACACCTTC
CASSFEAQDYGYTF
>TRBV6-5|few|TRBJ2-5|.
TGTGCCAGCAGTTCCACGCCCTACGGAACGTACCAAGAGACCCAGTACTTC
CASSSTPYGTYQETQYF
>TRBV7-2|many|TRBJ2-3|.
TGTGCCAGCAGCTTAGATGGGGTATTAGATACGCAGTATTTT
CASSLDGVLDTQYF
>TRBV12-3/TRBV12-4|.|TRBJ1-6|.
TGTGCCAGCAGTTTAGAGGGGCCGGATAATTCACCCCTCCACTTT
CASSLEGPDNSPLHF
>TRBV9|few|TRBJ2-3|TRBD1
TGTGCCAGCAGCGTCACAGGGGTGGGGACAGATACGCAGTATTTT
CASSVTGVGTDTQYF
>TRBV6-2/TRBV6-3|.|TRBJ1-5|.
TGTGCCAGCAGTTACTCGAAAGGGAGGGCCCAGCATTTT
CASSYSKGRAQHF
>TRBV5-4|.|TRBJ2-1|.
TGTGCCAGCAGCCCCGGACTACTAGTCGGGGGTTACAATGAGCAGTTCTTC
CASSPGLLVGGYNEQFF
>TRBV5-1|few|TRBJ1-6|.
TGCGCCAGCAGCTATGGTAGGGTCTATAATTCACCCCTCCACTTT
CASSYGRVYNSPLHF
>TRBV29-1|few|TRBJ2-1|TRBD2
TGCAGCGTTGAACGGGGGGGCATTGAGCAGTTCTTC
CSVERGGIEQFF